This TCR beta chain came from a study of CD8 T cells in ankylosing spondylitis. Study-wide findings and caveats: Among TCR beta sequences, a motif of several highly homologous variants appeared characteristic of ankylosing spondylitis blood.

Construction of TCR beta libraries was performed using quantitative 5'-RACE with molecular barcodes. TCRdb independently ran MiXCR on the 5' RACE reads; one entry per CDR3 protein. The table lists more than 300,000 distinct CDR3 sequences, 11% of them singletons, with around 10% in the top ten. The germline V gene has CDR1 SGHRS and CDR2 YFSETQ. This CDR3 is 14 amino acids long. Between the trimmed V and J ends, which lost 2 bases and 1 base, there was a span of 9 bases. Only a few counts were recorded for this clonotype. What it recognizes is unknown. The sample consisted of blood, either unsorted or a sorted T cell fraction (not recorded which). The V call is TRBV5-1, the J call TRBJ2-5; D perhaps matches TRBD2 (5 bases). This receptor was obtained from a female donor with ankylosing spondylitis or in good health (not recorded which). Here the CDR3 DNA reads TGCGCCAGCAGCTTCGGGGAAACCCAAGAGACCCAGTACTTC. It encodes CASSFGETQETQYF.